The text below deals with one TCR beta chain. It lacks a known antigen. Per-base qualities were not stored, and no clone one base away is much larger. The immunoSEQ Assay, a bias-controlled multiplex PCR, was used to amplify TCRbeta CDR3 regions from genomic DNA. In the original analysis: The number of nucleated cells in each sample was estimated from the amplification of reference gene primers within the assay. To quantify the absolute abundance of each unique TCRbeta CDR3 rearrangement, sequence reads were collapsed and filtered. For each sample, productive Simpson clonality was calculated as the square root of Simpson's diversity index across productive rearrangements. The table was pulled from immuneACCESS by TCRdb, which kept in-frame rearrangements only. Such tables lose some clones; where checked, under half of the loss comes from unresolved V genes, and the rest has no known cause. Clonal size and the V and J genes are those of that table, whereas D and trimming came from the DNA. The sample table shows about 160,000 clones, and over 80% are seen once. The ten largest account for about an eighth of the sample.

This record belongs to a study of blood T cell repertoires in COVID-19 (TCRdb year 2020). A note on the overall study: The collaborator samples originated in the United States, Italy and Spain and spanned the acute and convalescent phases of COVID-19. The material from the prospective study consisted of cDNA or gDNA derived from T cells, B-cell-depleted T cells, or PBMCs. A de-identified subject ID, COVID-19 status, age in years and sex were almost always included in the sample metadata. Subjects who had been exposed to COVID-19, were actively infected with it, or had recovered from it provided the deeply sampled blood TCRbeta repertoires that made up the dataset. The samples were drawn from the first 160 participants of the ongoing ImmuneRACE study and from under 1,500 subjects provided by 6 global collaborators. Where available, HLA class I and class II types were taken from metadata supplied by the sample provider and were not determined by assay-based typing. The repertoires were made available in a free public database intended to serve as a resource for research on the immune response to SARS-CoV-2. Broader findings and caveats from the paper: The quantity of clinical and demographic metadata differed by source and by participant and was supplied without curation.

The germline V gene gives CDR1 as SGHNT and CDR2 as YENEEA. Including cysteine and phenylalanine, the CDR3 has 16 amino acids. Of the read, only the CDR3 DNA is kept; its 48 bases are in frame from base 1. Trimming accounts for 5 bases at V and 0 bases at J, while the number of junction bases matched to no gene is 6. Samples from volunteer blood donors who had recovered from COVID-19 were contributed by a second Seattle source. Each collaborating institution followed its own protocols to collect whole blood in K2EDTA tubes. For TCRbeta analysis, collaborators shipped samples as frozen whole blood, isolated PBMCs, or DNA extracted from either of those sample types.

This chain joins TRBV11-3 to TRBJ2-2; TRBD1 fits 7 bases in the junction. Sequencing was done on a sample of peripheral blood. This clonotype was obtained from a man aged 70 or older who had recovered from COVID-19. CDR3 loop: CASSGDSKTNTGELFF. At the DNA level, the sequence is TGTGCCAGCAGCGGGGACAGCAAAACGAACACCGGGGAGCTGTTTTTT.